These T cell receptor beta chains were read from a single sample in a study of cytomegalovirus exposure and HLA in healthy donors. Here immunoSEQ multiplex PCR was the method, and the copy in TCRdb shows in-frame clones only, minus some. The data contain around 160,000 clones, less than 95% of them singletons. Sample: PBMCs. The receptor source for this set is a woman between 18 and 29 years old in good health and CMV-seropositive. Each CDR3 is given with its conserved first and last residue. A D gene is named only where the DNA matches it firmly. Clone size is not always given. Where it is, it says once, few, many or a class for expanded clones.

clone size	V gene	D gene	J gene	CDR3 DNA	CDR3 protein
-	TRBV9	TRBD2	TRBJ2-3	TGTGCCAGCAGCGTAGATCTTGGAGGAGCGGGGGGGCGAGATACGCAGTATTTT	CASSVDLGGAGGRDTQYF
-	TRBV7-3	TRBD2	TRBJ2-1	TGTGCCAGCAGCTTAAGTGGCGGGACTATATGGAGTGAGCAGTTCTTC	CASSLSGGTIWSEQFF
-	TRBV28	-	TRBJ1-5	TGTGCCAGCAGTTTATTCGGGAATCAGCCCCAGCATTTT	CASSLFGNQPQHF
once	TRBV5-1	-	TRBJ1-2	TGCGCCAGCAGCTTGGCCGGGGGAAACTATGGCTACACCTTC	CASSLAGGNYGYTF
-	TRBV11-2	-	TRBJ2-1	TGTGCCACCCTGAGGGCCTACAATGAGCAGTTCTTC	CATLRAYNEQFF
-	TRBV6-5	TRBD1	TRBJ2-3	TGTGCCAGCAGTTACCGGGACAGGGGAGATACGCAGTATTTT	CASSYRDRGDTQYF
-	TRBV7-8	TRBD2	TRBJ2-3	TGTGCCAGCAGCCTGCGACTAGCGGGGGGGCGTTCAGATACGCAGTATTTT	CASSLRLAGGRSDTQYF
-	TRBV28	TRBD2	TRBJ2-7	TGTGCCAGCAGTTCCGGACGAGCGGGGATCCCCCGCGAGCAGTACTTC	CASSSGRAGIPREQYF
-	TRBV7-3	TRBD2	TRBJ2-2	TGTGCCAGCAGCCTAGCGGGAAAGGGAACCGGGGAGCTGTTTTTT	CASSLAGKGTGELFF
-	TRBV5-1	TRBD1	TRBJ1-2	TGCGCCAGCAGCTTGTGGCAGGGGGACTATGGCTACACCTTC	CASSLWQGDYGYTF
-	TRBV9	TRBD1	TRBJ1-3	TGTGCCAGCAGCCCCACGGGACAGGGGGCTCGTTCTGGAAACACCATATATTTT	CASSPTGQGARSGNTIYF
-	TRBV25-1	TRBD1	TRBJ1-1	TGTGCCAGCTTCGACAGGGGACGGACTGAAGCTTTCTTT	CASFDRGRTEAFF
-	TRBV4-2	TRBD2	TRBJ2-3	TGTGCCAGCAGCCAAGGTGCTAGCGGGAGTGGCACAGATACGCAGTATTTT	CASSQGASGSGTDTQYF
few	TRBV13	TRBD1	TRBJ1-1	TGTGCCAGCAGCCGAGGGACAGGGCGTGAAGCTTTCTTT	CASSRGTGREAFF
once	TRBV4-1	TRBD2	TRBJ2-7	TGCGCCAGCAGCCAAAATTCACTAGCGGGGGTATACGAGCAGTACTTC	CASSQNSLAGVYEQYF
-	TRBV27	-	TRBJ1-2	TGTGCCAGCAGTTTAGACAGAGCCTATGGCTACACCTTC	CASSLDRAYGYTF
-	TRBV6-6	-	TRBJ1-2	TGTGCCAGCAGCCCCAGCGTGGGGGGTGACTATGGCTACACCTTC	CASSPSVGGDYGYTF
-	TRBV7-6	TRBD1	TRBJ1-1	TGTGCCAGCAGCTTATCCAGGACAGGGGGAGATGGTGAAGCTTTCTTT	CASSLSRTGGDGEAFF
once	TRBV5-4	TRBD1	TRBJ2-1	TGTGCCAGCAGCGATCTAGGGACAGGGTCGTTCAATGAGCAGTTCTTC	CASSDLGTGSFNEQFF
-	TRBV5-6	-	TRBJ1-1	TGTGCCAGCCCGGGGAGGGGTCGGGACACTGAAGCTTTCTTT	CASPGRGRDTEAFF
-	TRBV7-9	TRBD1	TRBJ2-7	TGTGCCAGCAGCTTGCGACAGGGCTCCTACGAGCAGTACTTC	CASSLRQGSYEQYF
-	TRBV27	TRBD2	TRBJ2-1	TGTGCCAGCAGTTTACGCGGGTGGGAGCGGGGGACCAATGAGCAGTTCTTC	CASSLRGWERGTNEQFF
-	TRBV28	-	TRBJ2-3	TGTGCCAGCTCTAACCTCAACACAGATACGCAGTATTTT	CASSNLNTDTQYF
-	TRBV5-1	-	TRBJ2-3	TGCGCCAGCAGCTTCAGAGCCAGAGCGGATACGCAGTATTTT	CASSFRARADTQYF
-	TRBV4-1	-	TRBJ2-7	TGCGCCAGCAGCCAAGAAAGGGTAGGGGGCTACGAGCAGTACTTC	CASSQERVGGYEQYF
once	TRBV4-1	TRBD2	TRBJ2-3	TGCGCCAGCAGGCCTAATATAGCGGGGGGGCGAAGCACAGATACGCAGTATTTT	CASRPNIAGGRSTDTQYF
-	TRBV7-2	-	TRBJ1-5	TGTGCCAGCAGCTTAAGCGGCAGCGTGGTCGGGCCCCAGCATTTT	CASSLSGSVVGPQHF
-	TRBV7-9	-	TRBJ1-5	TGTGCCAGCAGCTTAGAGACAGTAAGTCAGCCCCAGCATTTT	CASSLETVSQPQHF
-	TRBV5-1	-	TRBJ1-1	TGCGCCAGCAGCTTTGGGGGGACTGAAGCTTTCTTT	CASSFGGTEAFF
few	TRBV5-4	-	TRBJ2-5	TGTGCCAGCAGCTCAGGACTGAGCCAAGAGACCCAGTACTTC	CASSSGLSQETQYF
-	TRBV12-5	-	TRBJ2-1	TGTGCTAGTGGTTTGGCTTACAATGAGCAGTTCTTC	CASGLAYNEQFF